This is a list of T cell receptor beta chains from one sample in a study of blood T cell repertoires in COVID-19. TCRdb keeps only in-frame clones here, not all; method: immunoSEQ multiplex PCR. The sample has around 43,000 clones, 86% seen once. Sequencing input: peripheral blood. The receptor source for this set is a man in his forties or fifties in a cohort sampled during active COVID-19. Both conserved end residues are part of each CDR3. Fields, in order: D gene, V gene, J gene, clone size, CDR3 DNA, CDR3 protein. D genes are given only for firm matches. Part of the rows lack a size; the others show once, few, many or a class for expanded clones.

>-|TRBV11-3|TRBJ2-3|-
TGTGCCAGCACCTTGGGGGCTAGTCAAAGAGATACGCAGTATTTT
CASTLGASQRDTQYF
>TRBD2|TRBV3-1/TRBV3-2|TRBJ2-1|few
TGTGCCAGCAGCCAAGAGGGGCGGGGGACTAGCGGGGTCTTC
CASSQEGRGTSGVF
>TRBD1|TRBV28|TRBJ2-1|-
TGTGCCAGCGACCGACAGGGCTCCTACAATGAGCAGTTCTTC
CASDRQGSYNEQFF
>-|TRBV6-5|TRBJ2-5|-
TGTGCCAGCAGTACCGGTGTGCGGCAAGAGACCCAGTACTTC
CASSTGVRQETQYF
>TRBD2|TRBV4-1|TRBJ2-2|-
TGCGCCAGCAGCCAAGAGACTAGCGGTAGGATCGGGGAGCTGTTTTTT
CASSQETSGRIGELFF
>-|TRBV4-1|TRBJ2-1|-
TGCGCCAGCAGCGCCCGCAACGAGGCCTACAATGAGCAGTTCTTC
CASSARNEAYNEQFF
>-|TRBV6-6|TRBJ2-1|-
TGTGCCAGCAGCCTAACAGTTTCCTACAATGAGCAGTTCTTC
CASSLTVSYNEQFF
>TRBD1|TRBV9|TRBJ2-1|-
TGTGCCAGCAGCGTAGCTAGGGGGCCAGTCAATGAGCAGTTCTTC
CASSVARGPVNEQFF
>-|TRBV30|TRBJ1-6|-
TGTGCCTGCGATAGTGACAGGCCGGACCTGTCACCCCTCCACTTT
CACDSDRPDLSPLHF
>-|TRBV11-3|TRBJ2-2|-
TGTGCCAGCAGCTTAGTACCCAGGGAGGACACCGGGGAGCTGTTTTTT
CASSLVPREDTGELFF
>-|TRBV7-9|TRBJ2-3|-
TGTGCCAGCAGCTTAGCCGAGATCTCCACAGATACGCAGTATTTT
CASSLAEISTDTQYF
>TRBD1|TRBV7-9|TRBJ1-2|-
TGTGCCAGCAGCTTAGGGACAGGGGAGGGCTACACCTTC
CASSLGTGEGYTF
>-|TRBV27|TRBJ1-2|-
TGTGCCAGCAGTTTTTGGCCCCCCTCGGAGGGCTACACCTTC
CASSFWPPSEGYTF
>TRBD1|TRBV9|TRBJ1-2|-
TGTGCCAGCAGCGCCTCCGGGACAGGGGCCTATGGCTACACCTTC
CASSASGTGAYGYTF
>-|TRBV2|TRBJ2-7|few
TGTGCCAGCAGTGAACCCTCCCCCACTCTCGAGCAGTACTTC
CASSEPSPTLEQYF
>-|TRBV27|TRBJ1-4|-
TGTGCCAGCAGTCCAGGGTCCACTAATGAAAAACTGTTTTTT
CASSPGSTNEKLFF
>TRBD2|TRBV9|TRBJ2-3|-
TGTGCCAGCAGCCCTGGACTAGCGGGAGAGACAGATACGCAGTATTTT
CASSPGLAGETDTQYF
>-|TRBV12-3/TRBV12-4|TRBJ2-7|-
TGTGCCAGCAGGGGGGGACCCTCCTACGAGCAGTACTTC
CASRGGPSYEQYF
>TRBD2|TRBV7-9|TRBJ2-7|few
TGTGCCAGCAGCTTCCCCGGGACTAGGAGTTACGAGCAGTACTTC
CASSFPGTRSYEQYF
>-|TRBV5-5|TRBJ2-3|-
TGTGCCAGCAGCTCGACAGGTTACGATACGCAGTATTTT
CASSSTGYDTQYF